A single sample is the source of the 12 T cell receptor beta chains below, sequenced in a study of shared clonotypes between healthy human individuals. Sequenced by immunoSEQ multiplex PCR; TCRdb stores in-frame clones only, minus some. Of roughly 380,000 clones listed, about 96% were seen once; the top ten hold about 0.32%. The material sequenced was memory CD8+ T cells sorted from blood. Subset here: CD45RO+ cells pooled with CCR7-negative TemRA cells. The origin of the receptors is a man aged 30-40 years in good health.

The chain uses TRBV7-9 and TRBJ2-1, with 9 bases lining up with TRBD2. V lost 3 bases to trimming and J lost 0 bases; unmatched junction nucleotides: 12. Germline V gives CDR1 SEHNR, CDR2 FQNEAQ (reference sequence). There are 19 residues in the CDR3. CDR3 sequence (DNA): TGTGCCAGCAGCTTGCTGACTAGCGGTATCCAGTCCTCCTACAATGAGCAGTTCTTC. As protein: CASSLLTSGIQSSYNEQFF.

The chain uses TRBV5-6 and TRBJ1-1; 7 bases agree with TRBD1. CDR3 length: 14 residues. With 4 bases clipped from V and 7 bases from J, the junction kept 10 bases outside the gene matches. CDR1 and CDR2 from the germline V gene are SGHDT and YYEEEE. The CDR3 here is CASSTGQAGGEAFF. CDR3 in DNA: TGTGCCAGCAGCACCGGACAGGCCGGGGGTGAAGCTTTCTTT.

The CDR3 bases are TGCAGCGTTGATATTCTAGCGGGAGGGTCATATGAGCAGTTCTTC. Its protein is CSVDILAGGSYEQFF. The chain joins TRBV29-1 to TRBJ2-1, with 12 bases aligning to TRBD2. The trim removed 3 bases at V and 8 bases at J, leaving 8 bases unmatched. Per the germline V gene, CDR1 is SQVTM and CDR2 is ANQGSEA. CDR3 length equals 15 residues.

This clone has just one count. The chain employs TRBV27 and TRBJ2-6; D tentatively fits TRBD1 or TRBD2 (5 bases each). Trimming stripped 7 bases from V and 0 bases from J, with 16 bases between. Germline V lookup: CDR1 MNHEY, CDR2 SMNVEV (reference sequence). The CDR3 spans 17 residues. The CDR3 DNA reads TGTGCCAGCATGAGGGGCGGTCAACTCTCTGGGGCCAACGTCCTGACTTTC. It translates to CASMRGGQLSGANVLTF.

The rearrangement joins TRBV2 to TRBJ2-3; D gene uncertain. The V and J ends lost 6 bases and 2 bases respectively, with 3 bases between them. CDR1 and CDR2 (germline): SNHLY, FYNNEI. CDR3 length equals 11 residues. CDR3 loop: CASRVTDTQYF. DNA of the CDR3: TGTGCCAGCAGGGTCACAGATACGCAGTATTTT.

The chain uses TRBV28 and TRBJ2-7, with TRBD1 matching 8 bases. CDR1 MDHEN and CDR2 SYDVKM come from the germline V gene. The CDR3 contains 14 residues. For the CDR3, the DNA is TGTGTTTCGAACGCAGGGACAGGCTACCACGAGCAGTACTTC. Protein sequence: CVSNAGTGYHEQYF. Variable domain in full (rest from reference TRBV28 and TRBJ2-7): DVKVTQSSRYLVKRTGEKVFLECVQDMDHENMFWYRQDPGLGLRLIYFSYDVKMKEKGDIPEGYSVSREKKERFSLILESASTNQTSMYLCVSNAGTGYHEQYFGPGTRLTVT.

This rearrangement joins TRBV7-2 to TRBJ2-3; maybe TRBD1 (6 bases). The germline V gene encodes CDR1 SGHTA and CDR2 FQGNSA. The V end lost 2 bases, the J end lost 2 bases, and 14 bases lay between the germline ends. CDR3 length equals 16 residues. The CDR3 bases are TGTGCCAGCAGCTTACAGGGTGGGACACACACAGATACGCAGTATTTT. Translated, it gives CASSLQGGTHTDTQYF.

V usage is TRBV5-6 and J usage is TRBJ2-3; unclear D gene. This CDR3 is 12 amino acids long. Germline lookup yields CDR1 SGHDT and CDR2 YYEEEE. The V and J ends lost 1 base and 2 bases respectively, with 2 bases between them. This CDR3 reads CASSLLTDTQYF. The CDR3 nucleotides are TGTGCCAGCAGCTTGCTCACAGATACGCAGTATTTT.

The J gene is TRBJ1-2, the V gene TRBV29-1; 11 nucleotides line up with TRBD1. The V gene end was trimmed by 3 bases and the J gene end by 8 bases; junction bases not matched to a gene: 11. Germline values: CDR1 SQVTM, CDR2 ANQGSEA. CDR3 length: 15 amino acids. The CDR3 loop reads CSVDPEGQGARGYTF. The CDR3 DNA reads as TGCAGCGTTGATCCGGAAGGACAGGGGGCGCGGGGCTACACCTTC.

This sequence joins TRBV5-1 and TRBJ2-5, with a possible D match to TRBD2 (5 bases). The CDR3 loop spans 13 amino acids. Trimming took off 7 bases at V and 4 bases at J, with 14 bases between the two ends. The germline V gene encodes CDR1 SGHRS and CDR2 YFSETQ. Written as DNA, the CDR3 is TGCGCCAGCGCGCCGCGGGTTGGAGAGACCCAGTACTTC. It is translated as CASAPRVGETQYF. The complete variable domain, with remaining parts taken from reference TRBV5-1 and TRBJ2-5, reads KAGVTQTPRYLIKTRGQQVTLSCSPISGHRSVSWYQQTPGQGLQFLFEYFSETQRNKGNFPGRFSGRQFSNSRSEMNVSTLELGDSALYLCASAPRVGETQYFGPGTRLLVL.

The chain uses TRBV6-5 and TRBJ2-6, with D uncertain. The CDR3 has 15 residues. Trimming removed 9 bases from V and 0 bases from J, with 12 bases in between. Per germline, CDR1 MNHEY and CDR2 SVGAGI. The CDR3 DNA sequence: TGTGCCAGTAGGTGGGATCTCTCTGGGGCCAACGTCCTGACTTTC. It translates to CASRWDLSGANVLTF.

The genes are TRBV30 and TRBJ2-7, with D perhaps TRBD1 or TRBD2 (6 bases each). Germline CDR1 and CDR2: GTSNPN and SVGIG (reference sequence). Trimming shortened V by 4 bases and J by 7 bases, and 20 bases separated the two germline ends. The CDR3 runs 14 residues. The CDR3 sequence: CAWTRGGGRLEQYF. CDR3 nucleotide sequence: TGTGCCTGGACCCGGGGTGGGGGGCGCTTGGAGCAGTACTTC.